This T cell receptor (beta chain) was profiled in a study of blood T cells in healthy people across ages. Trimming at V came to 0 bases and at J to 4 bases, leaving 8 bases not matched to a gene. In germline, CDR1 is DFQATT, CDR2 SNEGSKA (reference sequence). The CDR3 spans 16 residues. The second PCR ran about 7 to 12 cycles with a sample-barcoded 5' primer and J-beta primers. TCRdb re-analysed the 5' RACE reads in MiXCR, keeping a single row per CDR3 protein. The sample lists fewer than 800,000 distinct CDR3 sequences; 25% were seen once. Separately, the same data were catalogued under a study of T cells of mothers and their children. As reported in that work: Mothers gave over 9.5 million TCR beta CDR3 reads each, and children several million each. The search for persistent microchimeric T cell clones detected none.

The sequence derives from a boy younger than 18 in good health. The source material was blood. The chain combines TRBV20-1 with TRBJ2-5, with TRBD2 identical over 10 bases. The CDR3 DNA reads as TGCAGTGCTAGAGACAATCTAGCGGGAGTTTCAGAGACCCAGTACTTC. As protein: CSARDNLAGVSETQYF.